A selection of T cell receptor beta chains follows, all from one sample in a study of blood T cell repertoires in COVID-19. Profiling relied on immunoSEQ multiplex PCR, and the TCRdb table lists in-frame clones only, not all of them. Of approximately 290,000 clones in the sample, approximately 91% are singletons; the top ten hold around 13%. Sequencing was carried out using peripheral blood. These receptors all stem from a woman aged 55-70 years with acute or convalescent COVID-19. CDR3s leave out the opening cysteine and the closing phenylalanine or tryptophan.

v_call	j_call	cdr3_aa
TRBV4-2	TRBJ1-1	ASSASWGQGSPEAF
TRBV7-9	TRBJ2-7	ASSPPGLYEQY
TRBV5-8	TRBJ2-5	ASSLASSGSREGQETQY
TRBV5-1	TRBJ1-5	ASSSTGNNQPQH
TRBV28	TRBJ2-1	ASSLTSSYNEQF
TRBV21-1	TRBJ1-2	ASSKVKRQGEYYGYT
TRBV5-4	TRBJ2-1	ASSLVGTGINEQF
TRBV4-3	TRBJ1-3	ASSPGQGPGNTIY
TRBV28	TRBJ2-2	ASKSGTSGTGELF
TRBV5-1	TRBJ2-5	ASSRRDILQETQY
TRBV5-1	TRBJ1-1	ASSLGQGASEAF
TRBV9	TRBJ1-1	ASSRVLGAEAF
TRBV19	TRBJ1-4	ASSIQGDGGKLF
TRBV5-6	TRBJ2-1	ASSPVGLAYNEQF
TRBV5-6	TRBJ2-5	ASSAPGTATLWETQY
TRBV6-2/TRBV6-3	TRBJ2-5	ASSLEGLGGTQY
TRBV7-2	TRBJ2-5	ASSLAGGASGQETQY
TRBV6-5	TRBJ2-5	ASSYSALFGQETQY
TRBV19	TRBJ1-4	ASSILQGNEKLF
TRBV7-3	TRBJ2-1	ASSRPGQGLGSEQF
TRBV19	TRBJ2-7	ASRQQGTAGEQY
TRBV6-2/TRBV6-3	TRBJ2-1	ASSYKGGGREQF
TRBV7-9	TRBJ1-5	ASSLGTLNQPQH
TRBV12-3/TRBV12-4	TRBJ1-5	ASSNAGNQPQH
TRBV4-2	TRBJ1-5	ASSPGQGSYQPQH
TRBV27	TRBJ1-1	ASSFGLQGGTEAF
TRBV4-3	TRBJ1-2	ASSQEGMTATSGYT
TRBV5-8	TRBJ2-1	ASSRSGSSYNEQF
TRBV6-5	TRBJ1-1	ASSRVGVSTEAF
TRBV28	TRBJ2-3	ASRRDSTTDTQY
TRBV28	TRBJ1-1	ASRGQGQTAF
TRBV7-2	TRBJ1-6	ASSQDGSSYNSPLH
TRBV28	TRBJ2-5	ASSLVQGGKTQY
TRBV27	TRBJ2-3	ASSSPASGGLGTQY
TRBV29-1	TRBJ1-1	SVGRSAEAF
TRBV12-3/TRBV12-4	TRBJ1-6	ASSPAQDSPLH
TRBV5-1	TRBJ2-2	ASSSAFPPQAGELF
TRBV10-3	TRBJ1-6	AISTGGNSPLH
TRBV7-9	TRBJ2-7	ASSLDWTGLYEQY
TRBV6-5	TRBJ1-6	ASSSPGQGLNSPLH
TRBV18	TRBJ2-7	ASSPLRSQGTSYEQY
TRBV5-1	TRBJ1-3	ASSLGTGNTIY
TRBV2	TRBJ2-7	ASRPRLGGGSYEQY
TRBV24-1	TRBJ1-4	ATSDFREKLF
TRBV7-9	TRBJ2-7	ASSPWSGSPSSYEQY
TRBV12-3/TRBV12-4	TRBJ1-2	ASSFSGGPRYT
TRBV2	TRBJ1-5	ASTGGAFNQPQH
TRBV27	TRBJ1-2	ASSSRQTLLYGYT
TRBV14	TRBJ2-3	ASSQGRQGRTDTQY